Sequencing of this T cell receptor (beta chain) was carried out in a study of shared clonotypes between healthy human individuals. Here immunoSEQ multiplex PCR was the method, and the copy in TCRdb shows in-frame clones only, minus some. The sample lists a few hundred thousand clones; roughly 84% were seen once. Germline V CDR1 and CDR2: SGDLS, YYNGEE. Losses at the gene ends were 3 bases for V and 2 bases for J; bases not matched to a gene: 12. There are 19 residues in the CDR3. The chain uses TRBV9 and TRBJ2-1; TRBD2 matches at 12 bases. Material: memory CD8+ T cells sorted from blood. As to subset: CD45RO+ cells pooled with CCR7-negative TemRA cells. The clonotype comes from a man aged 18 to 30 in good health. The DNA of the CDR3 is TGTGCCAGCAGCGCTGGGGACAGTCTAGCGGGAGGGCCCTACAATGAGCAGTTCTTC. Its translation: CASSAGDSLAGGPYNEQFF.